One sample yielded the 18 T cell receptor beta chains listed below, sequenced in a study of T cell repertoires in cytomegalovirus infection. TCRdb reanalysed the reads using MiXCR and keeps one entry per CDR3 protein. The table shows more than 650,000 distinct CDR3 sequences, with about a third occurring only once. Specimen: PBMCs. These TCRs come from a human donor in good health (CMV status not recorded). Some clones in this sample may be carry-over from other donors' samples.

This clonotype occurred a few times. This rearrangement joins TRBV6-5 to TRBJ2-6; D call uncertain. The germline V gene encodes CDR1 MNHEY and CDR2 SVGAGI. Trimming removed 0 bases at V and 3 bases at J, with 21 bases between. This CDR3 spans 20 amino acids. The CDR3 reads CASSYSTLVDPIFGANVLTF. CDR3 DNA: TGTGCCAGCAGTTACTCGACGTTGGTTGACCCGATTTTTGGGGCCAACGTCCTGACTTTC.

This clonotype was counted a few times. J is TRBJ2-3 and V is TRBV6-1; 11 bases fit TRBD2. In germline, CDR1 is MNHNS, CDR2 SASEGT. Trimming at V came to 3 bases and at J to 0 bases, leaving 2 bases not matched to a gene. CDR3 length equals 16 residues. Here the CDR3 reads CASSDRLAGSTDTQYF. As DNA, the CDR3 is TGTGCCAGCAGTGATCGACTAGCGGGGAGCACAGATACGCAGTATTTT.

The V and J genes are TRBV7-9 and TRBJ1-1, with 10 bases fitting TRBD1. The CDR3 has 14 residues. V lost 5 bases to trimming and J lost 11 bases; unmatched junction nucleotides: 11. The V gene's germline CDR1 is SEHNR and CDR2 FQNEAQ (reference sequence). CDR3 sequence reads: CASSPQGGQGNAFF. In DNA, the CDR3 is TGTGCCAGCAGCCCGCAGGGGGGACAGGGGAATGCTTTCTTT.

V and J are TRBV6-6 and TRBJ1-1, with D perhaps TRBD1 (6 bases). Germline values: CDR1 MNHNY, CDR2 SVGAGI (reference sequence). The CDR3 extends over 15 amino acids. Between the trimmed V and J ends, which lost 11 bases and 1 base, there was a span of 20 bases. The CDR3 DNA reads TGTGCCCTCACCCCCGCAGGGGCACAGAACACTGAAGCTTTCTTT. Protein product: CALTPAGAQNTEAFF.

The table lists this clonotype with a count of one. The genes are TRBV5-1 and TRBJ2-5; 7 bases match TRBD1. The CDR3 loop spans 15 amino acids. J was trimmed by 4 bases and V by 5 bases; bases with no gene match: 11. Germline values: CDR1 SGHRS, CDR2 YFSETQ. CDR3 sequence: CASSEGASRRETQYF. The CDR3 nucleotides read TGCGCCAGCAGTGAGGGGGCGTCTCGAAGAGAGACCCAGTACTTC. The full variable domain, in which reference TRBV5-1 and TRBJ2-5 provide the parts outside the CDR3, is KAGVTQTPRYLIKTRGQQVTLSCSPISGHRSVSWYQQTPGQGLQFLFEYFSETQRNKGNFPGRFSGRQFSNSRSEMNVSTLELGDSALYLCASSEGASRRETQYFGPGTRLLVL.

This clonotype was seen a handful of times. The CDR3 here is CASSTFTGVQETQYF. The CDR3 DNA sequence: TGTGCCAGCAGTACATTTACAGGTGTGCAAGAGACCCAGTACTTC. The chain carries TRBV12-3 or TRBV12-4 and TRBJ2-5; TRBD1 is a possible D gene (5 bases). V lost 5 bases and J lost 2, with 15 bases in between. This CDR3 contains 15 residues.

The rearrangement joins TRBV7-9 to TRBJ2-6; TRBD2 matches at 8 bases. This CDR3 is built from 20 residues. After removal of 5 bases from V and 1 base from J, the junction contained 16 bases not matched to a gene. The germline V gene has CDR1 SEHNR and CDR2 FQNEAQ (reference sequence). CDR3 nucleotides: TGTGCCAGCAGCACCACGCTAGGGACTAGGCAGACTTCTGGGGCCAACGTCCTGACTTTC. Protein: CASSTTLGTRQTSGANVLTF. Full variable domain (rest looked up from reference TRBV7-9 and TRBJ2-6): DTGVSQNPRHKITKRGQNVTFRCDPISEHNRLYWYRQTLGQGPEFLTYFQNEAQLEKSRLLSDRFSAERPKGSFSTLEIQRTEQGDSAMYLCASSTTLGTRQTSGANVLTFGAGSRLTVL.

The CDR3 sequence is CASIPVWGADTEAFF. The CDR3 DNA reads TGTGCCAGTATTCCCGTTTGGGGGGCGGACACTGAAGCTTTCTTT. This chain uses TRBV19 with TRBJ1-1; a possible D gene is TRBD1 (6 bases). The CDR3 length is 15 residues. Looked up from germline, CDR1 is LNHDA and CDR2 is SQIVND (reference sequence). V lost 7 bases, J lost 3 bases, and 18 bases lay in between.

CDR3 loop: CSARDREQFF. CDR3 nucleotides: TGCAGTGCTAGGGACAGGGAGCAGTTCTTC. The V and J genes are TRBV20-1 and TRBJ2-1; TRBD1 matches 7 bases. V was pared by 3 bases and J by 10 bases, with 0 bases of the junction left unmatched. CDR3 length equals 10 residues. Germline CDR1 reads DFQATT; CDR2 reads SNEGSKA (reference sequence).

V is TRBV10-3 and J is TRBJ2-2; D is perhaps TRBD1 or TRBD2 (5 bases each). The V gene lost 11 bases and the J gene lost 2 bases, with 15 bases spanning the gap. Germline V CDR1 and CDR2: ENHRY, SYGVKD. The CDR3 length is 14 residues. This CDR3 reads CAATGTGNTGELFF. In DNA, the CDR3 is TGTGCCGCCACCGGGACGGGAAACACCGGGGAGCTGTTTTTT.

This clonotype turned up a few times. V usage is TRBV6-5 and J usage is TRBJ2-7, with D unresolved. CDR1 is MNHEY and CDR2 is SVGAGI in the germline V gene. V was clipped by 6 bases and J by 3 bases, with 15 bases between them. This CDR3 has 14 residues. The CDR3 nucleotides are TGTGCCAGCAGCCATTCAGAACACTTCTACGAGCAGTACTTC. This encodes CASSHSEHFYEQYF.

This clonotype was detected a few times. V usage is TRBV11-3 and J usage is TRBJ2-1; D unresolved. Germline V gene lookup returns CDR1 SGHNT and CDR2 YENEEA. This CDR3 region has 13 residues. Trimming removed 5 bases from V and 5 bases from J, with 10 bases in between. This CDR3 reads CASSVTRDNEQFF. The DNA for the CDR3 is TGTGCCAGCAGCGTAACCCGGGACAATGAGCAGTTCTTC.

This clonotype turned up a few times. The rearrangement links TRBV7-2 to TRBJ2-3; 9 bases map to TRBD1. Germline values: CDR1 SGHTA, CDR2 FQGNSA. The CDR3 loop spans 15 amino acids. The trim removed 3 bases at V and 3 bases at J, leaving 4 bases unmatched. The CDR3 sequence is CASSFFGQGTDTQYF. CDR3 DNA: TGTGCCAGCAGCTTTTTCGGACAGGGGACAGATACGCAGTATTTT.

This CDR3 reads CASSDHPTDLKGYTF. The CDR3 DNA sequence: TGCGCCAGCAGTGACCATCCGACAGATCTCAAGGGCTACACCTTC. The rearrangement links TRBV10-2 to TRBJ1-2; perhaps TRBD1 as D (5 bases). The germline V gene has CDR1 WSHSY and CDR2 SAAADI. Trimming took 3 bases from V and 8 from J, leaving 19 bases between them. CDR3 length: 15 residues.

This clonotype was observed a handful of times. J is TRBJ1-2 and V is TRBV7-6, with 7 bases identical to TRBD1. The CDR3 is made up of 15 amino acids. V lost 8 bases and J lost 3; bases outside the gene matches: 12. Germline CDR1 and CDR2: SGHVS and FNYEAQ. The CDR3: CASSSLGRGDYGYTF. CDR3 bases: TGTGCCAGCTCGTCCCTGGGCAGGGGGGACTATGGCTACACCTTC.

The genes are TRBV20-1 and TRBJ2-7; D unresolved. Trimming took off 3 bases at V and 2 bases at J, with 14 bases between the two ends. The CDR3 spans 14 residues. Germline assignment: CDR1 DFQATT and CDR2 SNEGSKA (reference sequence). CDR3: CSASRPRAAYEQYF. CDR3 coding DNA: TGCAGTGCTAGTCGGCCACGTGCCGCCTACGAGCAGTACTTC.

This clonotype was counted only a few times. The chain couples TRBV4-2 to TRBJ2-7; 7 nucleotides match TRBD1. The junction had 5 bases not matched to a gene; V was cut back by 0 bases and J by 3 bases. The CDR3 length is 15 residues. CDR1 and CDR2 (germline): LGHNA, YNFKEQ. This chain's CDR3 is CASSQEIGGYYEQYF. The CDR3 nucleotides are TGTGCCAGCAGCCAAGAGATAGGGGGCTACTACGAGCAGTACTTC.

V usage is TRBV9 and J usage is TRBJ1-1; tentative D call: TRBD1 (5 bases). Trimming left V 0 bases short and J 4 bases short, with 16 bases between. CDR1 SGDLS and CDR2 YYNGEE come from the germline V gene. The CDR3 has 16 residues. CDR3 nucleotide sequence: TGTGCCAGCAGCGTAGCTACGATGGGGCACCCCACTGAAGCTTTCTTT. Translation gives CASSVATMGHPTEAFF.